Listed below are T cell receptor beta chains from one sample, sequenced in a study of CD8 T cells in ankylosing spondylitis. TCRdb reprocessed the 5' RACE reads with MiXCR, giving one entry per CDR3 protein. Here the sample spans 290,000 or so distinct CDR3 sequences, around 21% being singletons. The material sequenced was blood, either unsorted or a sorted T cell fraction (not recorded which). The receptors here all came from a female donor with ankylosing spondylitis or in good health (not recorded which). Each CDR3 is given with its conserved first and last residue. The D gene is left open where the match is weak. Only part of the rows carry a size: once, few, many, or a class if the clone is expanded.

j_call,v_call,d_call,clone_size,cdr3_nt,cdr3_aa
TRBJ1-5,TRBV18,.,.,TGTGCCAGCTCACCTACCGGACCCGATCAGCCCCAGCATTTT,CASSPTGPDQPQHF
TRBJ1-2,TRBV7-2,.,few,TGTGCCAGCAGCGCTATCCCAACGGTTTATGGCTACACCTTC,CASSAIPTVYGYTF
TRBJ2-5,TRBV20-1,.,.,TGCAGTGCTAGTTCCGGAAACCAAGAGACCCAGTACTTC,CSASSGNQETQYF
TRBJ2-7,TRBV5-1,.,.,TGCGCCAGCAGCTTGGGGCGTAGCGAGCAGTACTTC,CASSLGRSEQYF
TRBJ2-7,TRBV12-5,.,.,TGTGCCAGTGGTTTGGTCCCTTTTGGGTGGAACTACGAGCAGTACTTC,CASGLVPFGWNYEQYF
TRBJ1-4,TRBV29-1,.,few,TGCAGCGTCCAGGGGACGGACCGAACTAATGAAAAACTGTTTTTT,CSVQGTDRTNEKLFF
TRBJ2-2,TRBV6-1,TRBD2,.,TGTGCCAGCAGCCCGGGGGGGAGGGCCGGGGAGCTGTTTTTT,CASSPGGRAGELFF
TRBJ2-3,TRBV30,.,many,TGTGCCTGGAGTGTAGATGAAGGGAACACAGATACGCAGTATTTT,CAWSVDEGNTDTQYF
TRBJ2-1,TRBV7-2,TRBD2,many,TGTGCCAGCAGCCTACTTACTAGCGGGACCTACAATGAGCAGTTCTTC,CASSLLTSGTYNEQFF
TRBJ2-7,TRBV7-2,.,few,TGTGCCAGCAGCCTCTACGGCCCCTACGAGCAGTACTTC,CASSLYGPYEQYF
TRBJ1-5,TRBV12-3/TRBV12-4,TRBD1,.,TGTGCCAGCAACCCTGGCTACAGGGGCAACTATAGCAATCAGCCCCAGCATTTT,CASNPGYRGNYSNQPQHF
TRBJ2-1,TRBV12-3/TRBV12-4,.,many,TGTGCCAGCAGCCCCACCGTCAGTGAGCAGTTCTTC,CASSPTVSEQFF
TRBJ2-4,TRBV7-2,TRBD2,once,TGTGCCAGCAGCTTAGTGTCTAGCGGCTTAGCCAAAAACATTCAGTACTTC,CASSLVSSGLAKNIQYF
TRBJ1-1,TRBV29-1,.,many,TGCAGCGTTTCTACAGGAACGAACACTGAAGCTTTCTTT,CSVSTGTNTEAFF
TRBJ1-1,TRBV12-3/TRBV12-4,TRBD1,few,TGTGCCAGCAAACAGGGACAGTCCGTTTCTGAAGCTTTCTTT,CASKQGQSVSEAFF
TRBJ2-7,TRBV6-1,.,few,TGTGCCAGCAGGGACCCCGATCCCTCCTACGAGCAGTACTTC,CASRDPDPSYEQYF
TRBJ1-6,TRBV7-2,.,few,TGTGCCAGCAGCTTAAGTTCGACAGGCCTCCTCCACTTT,CASSLSSTGLLHF
TRBJ2-7,TRBV9,.,.,TGTGCCAGCAGCGTCCGCTTGGGTGGCGAGCAGTACTTC,CASSVRLGGEQYF
TRBJ1-1,TRBV20-1,.,.,TGCAGTGCTAGACCCCGACGTACGAACACTGAAGCTTTCTTT,CSARPRRTNTEAFF
TRBJ2-2,TRBV29-1,TRBD2,.,TGCAGCGTTGGGACTAGGAACACCGGGGAGCTGTTTTTT,CSVGTRNTGELFF
TRBJ1-2,TRBV12-3/TRBV12-4,TRBD1,few,TGTGCCAGCAGCCTACAGACAGGGGGCTATGGCTACACCTTC,CASSLQTGGYGYTF
TRBJ2-1,TRBV9,.,.,TGTGCCAGCAGCCCGGCTTCAACCAGCTCCTACAATGAGCAGTTCTTC,CASSPASTSSYNEQFF
TRBJ1-2,TRBV29-1,.,.,TGCAGCGTTATTGGGTTAGAGAGGGATGGCTACACCTTC,CSVIGLERDGYTF
TRBJ2-1,TRBV4-3,.,.,TGCGCCAGCAGCCAAGATCGTACCTCTCTCTCCAATGAGCAGTTCTTC,CASSQDRTSLSNEQFF
TRBJ2-1,TRBV24-1,TRBD2,many,TGTGCCACCAGTGGGACGGGAGGACGCTACAATGAGCAGTTCTTC,CATSGTGGRYNEQFF
TRBJ2-3,TRBV7-9,.,.,TGTGCCAGCAGGCCTATAGCGGAAAGGGCAGATACGCAGTATTTT,CASRPIAERADTQYF